The sequence of this T cell receptor beta chain was determined in a study of T cells after yellow fever vaccination. Study findings and constraints: A weaker secondary response peaked on day 5, the primary on day 15. The study re-detected most primary-vaccination clones after the booster (roughly 96% CD4, almost 90% CD8).

UMIs were added to TCR cDNA along with a universal primer site when it was made by 5'RACE template switching. TCRdb re-called the 5' RACE reads through MiXCR, storing one row per CDR3 protein. The sample lists some 160,000 distinct CDR3 sequences, roughly a tenth occurring once. V was clipped by 5 bases and J by 5 bases; unmatched bases: 7. CDR1 and CDR2 (germline): MNHEY, SVGEGT. The CDR3 is made up of 15 amino acids. A few counts support this clonotype. The target antigen is unknown. The TCR was taken from a man aged 18 to 30 who received the YFV17D yellow fever vaccine. The chain couples TRBV6-2 or TRBV6-3 to TRBJ2-3; 10 nucleotides line up with TRBD1. The sample in question was CD8+ T cells sorted from PBMCs, obtained 45 days after the yellow fever booster vaccination. CDR3 DNA sequence: TGTGCCAGCAGTGAATGGGACAGGGGACAAGATACGCAGTATTTT. Translation: CASSEWDRGQDTQYF.